Below, one T cell receptor beta chain is given with its context. Antigen specificity is unknown. These data belong to a study of human T cells and chemical hapten exposure. At the level of the study: For sensitization, 2% DPC was applied to an approximately 2 cm by approximately 2 cm patch of upper inner arm skin. The study's findings and limits: DPC sensitization left the count of TCRs above 1 in 1000 unchanged.

The sample's time point: patch test 1, 2 weeks after DPC sensitization. Treatment described: therapeutic diphenylcyclopropenone sensitization with weekly scalp DPC. Trimming removed 5 bases at V and 4 bases at J, with 14 bases between. The CDR3 is 14 residues long. Germline CDR1 is MNHEY and CDR2 is SMNVEV (reference sequence). TCRdb re-derived calls from the RACE reads in MiXCR, one entry per CDR3 protein. In the table there are some 79,000 distinct CDR3 sequences, about 6.8% of which are singletons. V gene TRBV27 combines with J gene TRBJ1-2; TRBD1 might be the D (6 bases). The receptor's source is a woman aged 25 to 39 with alopecia areata. Some clones in this sample may be carry-over from other donors' samples. The source was whole blood, collected in connection with sensitization to the hapten diphenylcyclopropenone (DPC). The CDR3 region has the DNA TGTGCCAGCAGTCCCATGGACAGTGCCTATGGCTACACCTTC. Translation: CASSPMDSAYGYTF.